The 30 T cell receptor beta chains in this list originate from one sample, sequenced in a study of blood T cell repertoires in COVID-19. This table comes from immunoSEQ multiplex PCR, and its TCRdb copy is limited to in-frame clones, with some not included. In the table there are 50,000 to 75,000 clones, around 93% of which are singletons. The sample was peripheral blood. These receptor sequences come from a man in his 70s with active COVID-19.

This chain joins TRBV5-4 and TRBJ2-1, with D perhaps matching TRBD2 (6 bases). The CDR3 sequence is 14 residues long. Germline assignment: CDR1 SGHNT and CDR2 YYREEE (reference sequence). Trimming stripped 6 bases from V and 1 base from J, with 11 bases between. CDR3 sequence reads: CASTGVTSYNEQFF. For the CDR3, the DNA is TGTGCCAGCACGGGGGTAACGTCCTACAATGAGCAGTTCTTC.

The chain links TRBV14 to TRBJ1-3; maybe TRBD1 (5 bases). Germline CDR1 is SGHDN and CDR2 is FVKESK. Trimming took 1 base from V and 4 from J, leaving 8 bases between them. The CDR3 consists of 14 residues. In DNA form, the CDR3 reads TGTGCCAGCAGCCAAGGGGGCCTAGGAAACACCATATATTTT. Encoded protein: CASSQGGLGNTIYF.

This chain links TRBV5-4 with TRBJ2-5, with a weak D call TRBD1 (6 bases). Per germline, CDR1 SGHNT and CDR2 YYREEE (reference sequence). The CDR3 covers 14 residues. V gave up 4 bases and J gave up 4 bases, with 14 bases separating them. CDR3 in amino acids: CASSQGQLLETQYF. DNA for the CDR3: TGTGCCAGCAGCCAAGGACAGCTTTTAGAGACCCAGTACTTC.

Only one count was recorded for this clone. CDR3 sequence: CASSQSHPRWGYTF. CDR3 nucleotide sequence: TGTGCCAGCAGCCAAAGCCACCCGCGCTGGGGCTACACCTTC. The gene calls are TRBV14 and TRBJ1-2; D gene unclear. The germline gives CDR1 SGHDN, CDR2 FVKESK. This CDR3 is built from 14 residues. The V and J ends lost 2 bases and 8 bases respectively, with 15 bases between them. The full variable domain, with the rest looked up from reference TRBV14 and TRBJ1-2, is EAGVTQFPSHSVIEKGQTVTLRCDPISGHDNLYWYRRVMGKEIKFLLHFVKESKQDESGMPNNRFLAERTGGTYSTLKVQPAELEDSGVYFCASSQSHPRWGYTFGSGTRLTVV.

The V and J genes are TRBV5-1 and TRBJ2-5; 7 nucleotides align to TRBD2. Germline trimming cut 1 base from V and 0 bases from J; bases unmatched to any gene: 6. Looked up from germline, CDR1 is SGHRS and CDR2 is YFSETQ. CDR3 length: 16 amino acids. The CDR3 protein is CASSLSRGEYQETQYF. CDR3 nucleotide sequence: TGCGCCAGCAGCTTGAGCCGGGGGGAGTACCAAGAGACCCAGTACTTC.

The V call is TRBV6-5, the J call TRBJ2-7; weak D call: TRBD1 (6 bases). The CDR3 contains 14 residues. Germline lookup yields CDR1 MNHEY and CDR2 SVGAGI. Trimming stripped 6 bases from V and 3 bases from J, with 15 bases between. CDR3 sequence: CASRDSGRGYEQYV. The CDR3 DNA sequence: TGTGCCAGCAGGGACAGCGGTCGGGGCTACGAGCAGTACGTC.

The chain uses TRBV7-6 and TRBJ1-1, with unresolved D. The CDR3 extends over 15 amino acids. Germline CDR1 SGHVS, CDR2 FNYEAQ. Trimming stripped 1 base from V and 1 base from J, with 10 bases between. CDR3 protein: CASSLGMATNTEAFF. The CDR3 DNA sequence: TGTGCCAGCAGCTTAGGTATGGCCACGAACACTGAAGCTTTCTTT. Combining the CDR3 with reference TRBV7-6 and TRBJ1-1 gives the whole variable domain GAGVSQSPRYKVTKRGQDVALRCDPISGHVSLYWYRQALGQGPEFLTYFNYEAQQDKSGLPNDRFSAERPEGSISTLTIQRTEQRDSAMYRCASSLGMATNTEAFFGQGTRLTVV.

The chain carries TRBV18 and TRBJ2-3; 8 positions agree with TRBD1. CDR3 size: 15 residues. Trimming cost V 5 bases and J 2 bases; bases outside gene matches: 6. The germline CDR1 and CDR2 sequences are KGHSH and LQKENI. The DNA of the CDR3 is TGTGCCAGCTCAAGACAGGGGAGCAACACAGATACGCAGTATTTT. It codes for CASSRQGSNTDTQYF.

V is TRBV29-1 and J is TRBJ1-5; D is possibly TRBD1 (5 bases). CDR3 length: 14 residues. The germline V and J ends were trimmed by 4 bases and 0 bases, with 10 bases remaining between them. CDR1 SQVTM and CDR2 ANQGSEA come from the germline V gene. CDR3 sequence (DNA): TGCAGCGTTGCGGGGGGTAGTAGCAATCAGCCCCAGCATTTT. It is translated as CSVAGGSSNQPQHF.

The chain is built from TRBV5-1 and TRBJ2-3, with D perhaps matching TRBD1 (5 bases). The CDR3 covers 14 residues. Germline CDR1 and CDR2: SGHRS and YFSETQ. V lost 1 base to trimming and J lost 3 bases, with 9 bases between them. The CDR3 DNA reads as TGCGCCAGCAGCTTGCCCTCAGGGACAGATACGCAGTATTTT. This translates into CASSLPSGTDTQYF.

The V and J genes are TRBV6-4 and TRBJ1-3, with TRBD1 matching over 8 bases. V gave up 7 bases and J gave up 8 bases; unmatched junction bases: 10. This CDR3 spans 14 amino acids. CDR1 and CDR2 (germline): MRHNA, SNTAGT. In nucleotides, the CDR3 is TGTGCCAGCAAGCAGGGGGCGGGAACGGACACCATATATTTT. Encoded protein: CASKQGAGTDTIYF.

The J gene is TRBJ2-5, the V gene TRBV6-5; perhaps TRBD2 as D (5 bases). The CDR3 is made up of 15 amino acids. CDR1 and CDR2 (germline): MNHEY, SVGAGI. With 0 bases removed from V and 4 bases from J, the gap between germline ends came to 12 bases. CDR3 residues: CASSYSRTGGETQYF. The CDR3, as DNA: TGTGCCAGCAGTTACTCGAGGACTGGAGGAGAGACCCAGTACTTC.

The chain carries TRBV4-3 and TRBJ1-2; no firm D call. Germline CDR1 reads LGHNA; CDR2 reads YSLEER. The CDR3 runs 14 residues. V was shortened by 0 bases and J by 3 bases, with 8 bases between the two germline ends. The CDR3 DNA is TGCGCCAGCAGCCAAGATCTTGTAGACTATGGCTACACCTTC. Amino acids: CASSQDLVDYGYTF.

This chain connects TRBV4-2 to TRBJ1-5; D is perhaps TRBD1 (5 bases). The V and J ends lost 1 base and 2 bases respectively, with 12 bases between them. The CDR3 is made up of 16 amino acids. CDR1 is LGHNA, CDR2 YNFKEQ, per germline. Written as DNA, the CDR3 is TGTGCCAGCAGCCAAGGGGACTCCATCGGCAATCAGCCCCAGCATTTT. Its protein product is CASSQGDSIGNQPQHF.

The chain carries TRBV2 and TRBJ2-2, with TRBD2 as a possible D gene (5 bases). The CDR3 loop spans 15 amino acids. Per germline, CDR1 SNHLY and CDR2 FYNNEI. V shed 8 bases and J shed 2 bases, with 15 bases lying between them. The CDR3 DNA is TGTGCCAGCTCCGACGGGCTAGCCAACACCGGGGAGCTGTTTTTT. This encodes CASSDGLANTGELFF. The full variable domain, its missing parts supplied by reference TRBV2 and TRBJ2-2, is EPEVTQTPSHQVTQMGQEVILRCVPISNHLYFYWYRQILGQKVEFLVSFYNNEISEKSEIFDDQFSVERPDGSNFTLKIRSTKLEDSAMYFCASSDGLANTGELFFGEGSRLTVL.

V and J are TRBV4-3 and TRBJ2-7, with 9 bases matching TRBD1. There are 14 residues in the CDR3. The junction had 3 bases not matched to a gene; V was cut back by 0 bases and J by 6 bases. Per germline, CDR1 LGHNA and CDR2 YSLEER. CDR3 in amino acids: CASSQDGTGREQYF. The CDR3, as DNA: TGCGCCAGCAGCCAAGATGGGACAGGGCGCGAGCAGTACTTC.

A note on this clone: Its ends do not fully match the called genes, so a read error is possible. This chain connects TRBV10-3 to TRBJ1-2; TRBD1 might be the D (5 bases). Germline V gene sequence: CDR1 ENHRY, CDR2 SYGVKD. The CDR3 sequence is 14 residues long. In DNA form, the CDR3 reads TGTACCATCAGGGTGGCCCCTGTTTCTTATGGCTACACCTTC. As protein: CTIRVAPVSYGYTF.

The chain combines TRBV2 with TRBJ2-2; 8 bases fit TRBD1. The germline V gene has CDR1 SNHLY and CDR2 FYNNEI. This CDR3 contains 16 residues. The V gene end was trimmed by 2 bases and the J gene end by 0 bases; junction bases not matched to a gene: 2. The CDR3 loop reads CASSETQGANTGELFF. The CDR3 DNA sequence: TGTGCCAGCAGTGAAACACAGGGGGCGAACACCGGGGAGCTGTTTTTT.

This rearrangement joins TRBV7-2 to TRBJ2-3, with 10 bases matching TRBD1. CDR1 and CDR2 from the germline V gene are SGHTA and FQGNSA. Trimming took 4 bases from V and 5 from J; bases not matched to a gene: 9. The CDR3 covers 16 residues. The CDR3 sequence is CASSSAGTGAGDTQYF. The CDR3 coding sequence is TGTGCCAGCAGCTCCGCCGGGACAGGGGCTGGAGATACGCAGTATTTT.

The CDR3 DNA reads TGTGCCAGCAGCCCGTTAGCGGGAACCTCGCCCCATGAGCAGTTCTTC. Amino acid sequence: CASSPLAGTSPHEQFF. V gene TRBV3-1 (or the pseudogene TRBV3-2) combines with J gene TRBJ2-1, with 8 bases matching TRBD2. V dropped 4 bases and J dropped 8; count of bases not matched to a gene: 13. The CDR3 totals 16 residues. Germline loops: CDR1 LGHDT, CDR2 YNNKEL (reference sequence).

The CDR3 sequence: CASSQAGTGLLEEKLFF. The CDR3 DNA reads as TGTGCCAGCAGCCAAGCCGGGACAGGGCTTTTAGAAGAAAAACTGTTTTTT. The chain employs TRBV3-1 (or the pseudogene TRBV3-2) and TRBJ1-4; TRBD1 aligns across 9 bases. J was trimmed by 8 bases and V by 1 base; bases with no gene match: 11. The germline V gene has CDR1 LGHDT and CDR2 YNNKEL (reference sequence). This CDR3 region has 17 residues.

The J gene is TRBJ2-6, the V gene TRBV28, with TRBD1 identical over 10 bases. The CDR3 covers 16 residues. V dropped 6 bases and J dropped 4; count of bases not matched to a gene: 6. Per the germline V gene, CDR1 is MDHEN and CDR2 is SYDVKM. CDR3 DNA sequence: TGTGCCAGCAGGGGGACAGGGGTGTCAGGGGCCAACGTCCTGACTTTC. It codes for CASRGTGVSGANVLTF.

This chain connects TRBV18 to TRBJ1-1, with a weak D call TRBD1 (5 bases). Deletions cut 2 bases from V and 8 bases from J, with 12 bases between. The CDR3 length is 13 residues. Per germline, CDR1 KGHSH and CDR2 LQKENI. This CDR3 reads CASSPSEQEEAFF. CDR3 in DNA: TGTGCCAGCTCACCAAGTGAACAGGAAGAAGCTTTCTTT.

The chain couples TRBV5-1 to TRBJ1-4; tentative D call: TRBD1 (6 bases). The CDR3 is 16 amino acids. Germline V gene data show CDR1 as SGHRS and CDR2 as YFSETQ. The germline V and J ends were trimmed by 0 bases and 4 bases, with 13 bases remaining between them. The CDR3 DNA is TGCGCCAGCAGCTTGGGAGGACAGAGTCGTAATGAAAAACTGTTTTTT. Translated: CASSLGGQSRNEKLFF.

The rearrangement joins TRBV12-3 or TRBV12-4 to TRBJ2-1; weak D call: TRBD1 (5 bases). V was cut by 5 bases and J by 6 bases, with 11 bases left in between. This CDR3 is 13 amino acids long. The CDR3 nucleotides are TGTGCCAGCAGTCTACAGGAGCGCAATGAGCAGTTCTTC. It translates to CASSLQERNEQFF.

V is TRBV6-5 and J is TRBJ1-4; a possible D gene is TRBD1 (6 bases). The CDR3 has 12 residues. The V end was cut by 6 bases, the J end by 8 bases, with 10 bases between. Germline loops: CDR1 MNHEY, CDR2 SVGAGI. This CDR3 is CASSRGGEKLFF. CDR3 nucleotides: TGTGCCAGCAGCAGGGGAGGGGAAAAACTGTTTTTT.

The CDR3: CAILSGASYNEQFF. DNA for the CDR3: TGTGCCATCTTAAGCGGGGCCTCCTACAATGAGCAGTTCTTC. This sequence joins TRBV10-3 and TRBJ2-1; 7 bases align to TRBD2. This CDR3 is 14 amino acids long. After removal of 8 bases from V and 0 bases from J, the junction contained 4 bases not matched to a gene. In germline, CDR1 is ENHRY, CDR2 SYGVKD.

V usage is TRBV5-1 and J usage is TRBJ2-2; 9 nucleotides line up with TRBD1. The CDR3 loop spans 15 amino acids. With V trimmed by 4 bases and J by 6 bases, 7 bases remained unmatched. The germline CDR1 and CDR2 sequences are SGHRS and YFSETQ. In nucleotides, the CDR3 is TGCGCCAGCAGCCTGGGACAGGGAATTGCCGGGGAGCTGTTTTTT. Translation gives CASSLGQGIAGELFF.

The chain links TRBV19 to TRBJ2-1; maybe TRBD1 (5 bases). Germline CDR1 is LNHDA and CDR2 is SQIVND (reference sequence). V lost 0 bases and J 2 bases, leaving 11 bases between the germline ends. The CDR3 is 16 amino acids. CDR3 residues: CASSIDQGPPYNEQFF. For the CDR3, the DNA is TGTGCCAGTAGTATAGATCAGGGCCCGCCCTACAATGAGCAGTTCTTC.

This chain connects TRBV11-3 to TRBJ2-5, with 7 bases fitting TRBD1. The germline CDR1 and CDR2 sequences are SGHNT and YENEEA. This CDR3 spans 15 amino acids. The junction had 11 bases not matched to a gene; V was cut back by 6 bases and J by 4 bases. This CDR3 reads CASSFGQARSETQYF. CDR3 coding DNA: TGTGCCAGCAGTTTTGGACAGGCTCGCTCAGAGACCCAGTACTTC.